This T cell receptor beta chain was obtained from a study of cytomegalovirus exposure and HLA in healthy donors. Findings and limits, study-wide: In a later analysis, DRB1 alleles had the most associated TCRs; HLA-C alleles the fewest. One cluster of highly shared sequence variants probably arose as a sequencing artifact.

Per the germline V gene, CDR1 is SEHNR and CDR2 is FQNEAQ (reference sequence). Trimming cost V 0 bases and J 4 bases, with 13 bases left between them. The CDR3 length is 15 residues. Vbeta (60) and Jbeta (13) primers were used in the PCR. Method: immunoSEQ multiplex PCR; TCRdb's copy keeps in-frame clones and lacks some. The repertoire consists of around 67,000 clones, with approximately 58% occurring once and the leading ten covering more than 2.5%. In this sample, this clone turned up a few times. Its cognate antigen is unknown. All donors participated as healthy donors of bone marrow. The chain combines TRBV7-9 with TRBJ2-7; D unclear. The sequenced material came from PBMCs. The sequence was collected from a woman aged 45 to 65 in good health and CMV-seronegative. The CDR3 nucleotides read TGTGCCAGCAGCTTAGCACAGCCCCGGATGTACGAGCAGTACTTC. The encoded protein is CASSLAQPRMYEQYF.